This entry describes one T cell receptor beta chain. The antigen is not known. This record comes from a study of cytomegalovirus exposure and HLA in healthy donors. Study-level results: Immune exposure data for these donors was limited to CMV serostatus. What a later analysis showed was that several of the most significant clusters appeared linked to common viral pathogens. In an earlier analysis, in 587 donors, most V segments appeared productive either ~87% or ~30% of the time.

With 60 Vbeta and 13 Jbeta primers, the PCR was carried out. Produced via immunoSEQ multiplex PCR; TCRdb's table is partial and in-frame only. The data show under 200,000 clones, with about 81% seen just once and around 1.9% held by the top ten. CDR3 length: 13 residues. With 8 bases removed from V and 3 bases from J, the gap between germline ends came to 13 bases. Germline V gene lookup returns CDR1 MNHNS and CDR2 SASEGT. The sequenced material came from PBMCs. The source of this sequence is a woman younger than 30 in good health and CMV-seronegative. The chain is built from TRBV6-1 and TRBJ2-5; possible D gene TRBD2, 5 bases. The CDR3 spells CASLDWSKETQYF. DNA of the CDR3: TGTGCCAGCCTGGACTGGTCGAAAGAGACCCAGTACTTC.